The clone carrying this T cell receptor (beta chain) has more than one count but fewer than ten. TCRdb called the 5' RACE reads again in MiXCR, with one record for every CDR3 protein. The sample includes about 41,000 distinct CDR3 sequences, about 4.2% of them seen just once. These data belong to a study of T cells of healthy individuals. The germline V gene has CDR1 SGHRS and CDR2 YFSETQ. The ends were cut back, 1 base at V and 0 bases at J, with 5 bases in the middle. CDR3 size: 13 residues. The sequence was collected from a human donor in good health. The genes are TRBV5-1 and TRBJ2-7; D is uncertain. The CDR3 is CASSLRSSYEQYF. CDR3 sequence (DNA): TGCGCCAGCAGCTTGAGGAGCTCCTACGAGCAGTACTTC.